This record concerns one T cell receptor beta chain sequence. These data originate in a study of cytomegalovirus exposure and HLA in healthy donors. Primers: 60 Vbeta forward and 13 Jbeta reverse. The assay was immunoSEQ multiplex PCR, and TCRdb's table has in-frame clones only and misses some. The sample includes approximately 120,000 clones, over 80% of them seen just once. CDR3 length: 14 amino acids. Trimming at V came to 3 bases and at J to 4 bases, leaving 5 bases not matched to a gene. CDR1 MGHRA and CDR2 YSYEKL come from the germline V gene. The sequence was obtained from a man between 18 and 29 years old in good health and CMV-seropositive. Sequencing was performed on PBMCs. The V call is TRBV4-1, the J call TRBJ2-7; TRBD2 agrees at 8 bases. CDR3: CASSQFGGGYEQYF. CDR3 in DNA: TGCGCCAGCAGCCAGTTCGGGGGGGGTTACGAGCAGTACTTC.